These 2 T cell receptor beta chains share one sample of origin, sequenced in a study of shared clonotypes between healthy human individuals. Using immunoSEQ multiplex PCR, the repertoire was profiled, and TCRdb retains in-frame clones only, with some absent. The sample lists about 460,000 clones, over 60% seen once, with about 12% in the top ten. Source material: PBMCs. The receptors were gathered from a woman aged 40 to 50 in good health. Some clones in this sample may be carry-over from other donors' samples.

On this clone: The same CDR3 also results from other DNA sequences found in this sample. The chain couples TRBV27 to TRBJ2-5; D is unresolved. The V gene lost 2 bases and the J gene lost 5 bases, with 3 bases spanning the gap. The germline CDR1 and CDR2 sequences are MNHEY and SMNVEV (reference sequence). CDR3 length: 11 residues. CDR3 sequence (DNA): TGTGCCAGCAGTTTAAGCGAGACCCAGTACTTC. Its protein is CASSLSETQYF.

The V and J genes are TRBV28 and TRBJ2-7, with D hard to call. V was shortened by 8 bases and J by 7 bases, with 18 bases between the two germline ends. The CDR3 totals 13 residues. The germline V gene encodes CDR1 MDHEN and CDR2 SYDVKM. The CDR3 here is CASGSETLGEQYF. In nucleotides, the CDR3 is TGTGCCAGCGGGTCGGAGACCCTGGGGGAGCAGTACTTC.